The 31 T cell receptor beta chains below were found in one sample sequenced in a study of chemoradiotherapy in HPV16-positive cancers. The table came from immunoSEQ multiplex PCR; TCRdb's copy has only in-frame clones and leaves some out. This sample carries approximately 28,000 clones, 91% of them seen once, and the ten largest clones take 20% to 25%. The sample was blood, taken from a patient who underwent chemoradiotherapy. All receptors come from a human donor with HPV-associated anogenital cancer.

V is TRBV7-2 and J is TRBJ1-5; D gene ambiguous. The germline V gene has CDR1 SGHTA and CDR2 FQGNSA. V was shortened by 1 base and J by 2 bases, with 9 bases between the two germline ends. The CDR3 has 15 residues. The CDR3 DNA reads as TGTGCCAGCAGCTTAGAACACGGCCGCAATCAGCCCCAGCATTTT. Protein product: CASSLEHGRNQPQHF.

This clone turned up a few times. The chain couples TRBV10-2 to TRBJ1-5, with D unclear. Trimming left V 6 bases short and J 8 bases short, with 20 bases between. The V gene's germline CDR1 is WSHSY and CDR2 SAAADI. The CDR3 totals 15 residues. The CDR3: CASRGGVQRNEPQHF. CDR3 nucleotides: TGCGCCAGCAGGGGCGGGGTCCAGAGAAACGAGCCCCAGCATTTT.

This CDR3 is CASSNRGGGTIYF. The CDR3 nucleotides are TGTGCCAGCAGCAACAGGGGTGGTGGCACCATATATTTT. The chain combines TRBV7-9 with TRBJ1-3; 7 bases line up with TRBD1. Trimming removed 5 bases from V and 9 bases from J; junction bases left unmatched: 7. Germline V gene data show CDR1 as SEHNR and CDR2 as FQNEAQ (reference sequence). The CDR3 length is 13 residues.

This chain links TRBV6-1 with TRBJ2-5; 8 bases map to TRBD1. The CDR3 length is 14 residues. Per the germline V gene, CDR1 is MNHNS and CDR2 is SASEGT. Trimming took 5 bases from V and 3 from J; bases not matched to a gene: 5. CDR3 in DNA: TGTGCCAGCAGTCGAGGACAGGGCGAAGAGACCCAGTACTTC. Amino acids: CASSRGQGEETQYF.

The chain employs TRBV7-9 and TRBJ1-2; no reliable D call. Trimming shortened V by 7 bases and J by 8 bases, and 17 bases separated the two germline ends. The CDR3 loop spans 13 amino acids. Germline CDR1 SEHNR, CDR2 FQNEAQ (reference sequence). CDR3 in DNA: TGTGCCAGCAAGGGTGGGGTGCTAGGAGGCTACACCTTC. Translating it yields CASKGGVLGGYTF.

This sequence joins TRBV7-2 and TRBJ2-7; TRBD1 or TRBD2 may be the D gene (6 bases each). CDR1 and CDR2 from the germline V gene are SGHTA and FQGNSA. This CDR3 is 15 amino acids long. V was trimmed by 1 base and J by 3 bases, leaving 13 bases between them. CDR3 sequence reads: CASSLEGGKIYEQYF. CDR3 bases: TGTGCCAGCAGCTTAGAAGGGGGGAAGATCTACGAGCAGTACTTC.

The rearrangement links TRBV18 to TRBJ1-5, with TRBD1 matching over 7 bases. Germline V gene sequence: CDR1 KGHSH, CDR2 LQKENI. The CDR3 runs 17 residues. The ends lost 2 bases at V and 2 bases at J; junction bases unmatched: 9. CDR3 DNA: TGTGCCAGCTCACCAACGGGGGACAGCGGGGGCAATCAGCCCCAGCATTTT. Translation gives CASSPTGDSGGNQPQHF.

This chain uses TRBV28 with TRBJ2-1; 9 nucleotides align to TRBD1. Germline V lookup: CDR1 MDHEN, CDR2 SYDVKM. The CDR3 extends over 14 amino acids. The V segment lost 6 bases and the J segment 9 bases; nucleotides outside the gene matches: 9. The CDR3 here is CASRTGGVGIEQFF. CDR3 in DNA: TGTGCCAGCAGGACAGGGGGGGTAGGAATTGAGCAGTTCTTC.

The chain has TRBV27 and TRBJ2-2, with D tentatively TRBD2 (7 bases). V lost 5 bases, J lost 3 bases, and 13 bases lay in between. The CDR3 totals 15 residues. In germline, CDR1 is MNHEY, CDR2 SMNVEV (reference sequence). CDR3 DNA sequence: TGTGCCAGCAGTCTGAGGGGGAGGGACACCGGGGAGCTGTTTTTT. Its translation is CASSLRGRDTGELFF.

The genes are TRBV13 and TRBJ2-2; D might be TRBD1 (5 bases). This CDR3 spans 14 amino acids. Trimming removed 5 bases from V and 1 base from J, with 8 bases in between. Germline CDR1 is PRHDT and CDR2 is FYEKMQ (reference sequence). The CDR3 loop is CASSPQGNTGELFF. In DNA, the CDR3 is TGTGCCAGCAGCCCGCAGGGGAACACCGGGGAGCTGTTTTTT.

The chain links TRBV19 to TRBJ1-6, with TRBD1 identical over 9 bases. Per germline, CDR1 LNHDA and CDR2 SQIVND (reference sequence). This CDR3 is 15 amino acids long. V gave up 4 bases and J gave up 10 bases; unmatched junction bases: 8. This chain's CDR3 is CASSNSGTGWSPLHF. The DNA of the CDR3 is TGTGCCAGTAGTAACTCCGGGACAGGGTGGTCACCCCTCCACTTT.

The V and J genes are TRBV4-2 and TRBJ1-1; D possibly corresponds to TRBD1 (6 bases). Trimming took 1 base from V and 7 from J, leaving 19 bases between them. The CDR3 has 16 amino acids. Germline V gene lookup returns CDR1 LGHNA and CDR2 YNFKEQ. The CDR3 nucleotides are TGTGCCAGCAGCCAAGTGCCCGACAGGCCTGAGGGTGAAGCTTTCTTT. This sequence encodes CASSQVPDRPEGEAFF.

The chain joins TRBV28 to TRBJ2-7, with 11 positions matching TRBD2. The CDR3 is 14 residues long. The germline V gene has CDR1 MDHEN and CDR2 SYDVKM. After removal of 4 bases from V and 4 bases from J, the junction contained 3 bases not matched to a gene. The CDR3 here is CASSSTSGDYEQYF. The CDR3 region has the DNA TGTGCCAGCAGTTCGACTAGCGGGGATTACGAGCAGTACTTC.

CDR3 sequence reads: CASKGGELNFQPQHF. The CDR3 bases are TGTGCCAGCAAAGGGGGCGAATTGAATTTTCAGCCCCAGCATTTT. V gene TRBV2 combines with J gene TRBJ1-5; 7 bases map to TRBD1. The CDR3 sequence is 15 residues long. With V trimmed by 7 bases and J by 6 bases, 12 bases remained unmatched. Per germline, CDR1 SNHLY and CDR2 FYNNEI.

V and J are TRBV7-9 and TRBJ1-1, with D possibly TRBD1 on 5 matching bases. The germline gives CDR1 SEHNR, CDR2 FQNEAQ (reference sequence). V was trimmed by 3 bases and J by 1 base, leaving 18 bases between them. This CDR3 contains 17 residues. The CDR3 loop reads CASSFPSGGEWNTEAFF. The CDR3 region has the DNA TGTGCCAGCAGCTTCCCTTCCGGAGGGGAGTGGAACACTGAAGCTTTCTTT.

The rearrangement links TRBV7-6 to TRBJ2-1; 9 positions agree with TRBD1. The CDR3 consists of 15 residues. Trimming took 5 bases from V and 1 from J; bases not matched to a gene: 3. CDR1 and CDR2 (germline): SGHVS, FNYEAQ. DNA for the CDR3: TGTGCCAGCAGCCGTGGGACAGGGTCCTACAATGAGCAGTTCTTC. Translating it yields CASSRGTGSYNEQFF.

Comment on this clone: Sequence at one end of the junction differs from germline and may be a read error. The chain joins TRBV7-7 to TRBJ2-3; TRBD2 is a possible D gene (6 bases). This CDR3 has 14 amino acids. Per the germline V gene, CDR1 is SSHAT and CDR2 is FNYEAQ (reference sequence). The CDR3 nucleotides read TGTGCTAGCAGCCCGGGACTTCGCACAGATACGCAGTATTTT. Protein product: CASSPGLRTDTQYF.

This rearrangement joins TRBV15 to TRBJ2-7, with D unresolved. The CDR3 runs to 13 residues. Deletions cut 1 base from V and 6 bases from J, with 10 bases between. Germline CDR1 reads LNHNV; CDR2 reads YYDKDF (reference sequence). The CDR3 nucleotides are TGTGCCACCAGCAGAGGGGCGGCCCTCGAGCAGTACTTC. Its translation is CATSRGAALEQYF. The full variable domain, rest sourced from reference TRBV15 and TRBJ2-7, is DAMVIQNPRYQVTQFGKPVTLSCSQTLNHNVMYWYQQKSSQAPKLLFHYYDKDFNNEADTPDNFQSRRPNTSFCFLDIRSPGLGDTAMYLCATSRGAALEQYFGPGTRLTVT.

The chain couples TRBV28 to TRBJ2-7; D unresolved. CDR3 length equals 12 residues. Trimming left V 5 bases short and J 2 bases short, with 7 bases between. Germline V gives CDR1 MDHEN, CDR2 SYDVKM. CDR3: CASSLEAYEQYF. The CDR3, as DNA: TGTGCCAGCAGTCTAGAGGCCTACGAGCAGTACTTC.

The V and J genes are TRBV21-1 and TRBJ2-7; TRBD1, the D gene given by the table, was not confirmed from the DNA. TRBV21-1 is labeled a pseudogene. The length of the CDR3 is 17 residues. The CDR3 nucleotides read TGTGCCAGCAGCCCCCCAGGGGGCTGGAGGGGGCCCTACGAGCAGTACTTC. It yields the protein CASSPPGGWRGPYEQYF.

The chain combines TRBV11-2 with TRBJ2-2, with 9 bases aligning to TRBD1. Trimming took 5 bases from V and 3 from J; bases not matched to a gene: 4. This CDR3 contains 15 residues. Per germline, CDR1 SGHAT and CDR2 FQNNGV. CDR3 coding DNA: TGTGCCAGCAGCAGGACAGGGGTGGACACCGGGGAGCTGTTTTTT. This codes for CASSRTGVDTGELFF.

The CDR3 nucleotides are TGTGCCAGCAGCTTAGGAACAGATACGCAGTATTTT. Translation: CASSLGTDTQYF. The rearrangement joins TRBV13 to TRBJ2-3; D gene ambiguous. The V and J ends lost 0 bases and 3 bases respectively, with 1 base between them. The germline gives CDR1 PRHDT, CDR2 FYEKMQ (reference sequence). The CDR3 spans 12 residues.

The V gene is TRBV10-3, the J gene TRBJ1-3; possible D gene TRBD1, 6 bases. CDR3 length: 15 amino acids. From germline, CDR1 is ENHRY and CDR2 SYGVKD. Trimming removed 2 bases from V and 3 bases from J, with 11 bases in between. This chain's CDR3 is CAISELAGDGNTIYF. CDR3 in DNA: TGTGCCATCAGTGAGCTGGCAGGGGATGGAAACACCATATATTTT.

This chain uses TRBV10-3 with TRBJ2-3; TRBD1 aligns across 7 bases. V dropped 10 bases and J dropped 0; count of bases not matched to a gene: 4. Looked up from germline, CDR1 is ENHRY and CDR2 is SYGVKD. CDR3 length: 13 residues. As DNA, the CDR3 is TGTGCCACCCAGGGGGTAAGCACAGATACGCAGTATTTT. It translates to CATQGVSTDTQYF.

The V call is TRBV5-1, the J call TRBJ2-1, with 8 bases matching TRBD2. The CDR3 runs 16 residues. Germline assignment: CDR1 SGHRS and CDR2 YFSETQ. With 2 bases clipped from V and 1 base from J, the junction kept 5 bases outside the gene matches. CDR3 DNA: TGCGCCAGCAGCTTACGACTAGCGTATTCCTACAATGAGCAGTTCTTC. Protein sequence: CASSLRLAYSYNEQFF.

The V call is TRBV7-9, the J call TRBJ1-6; possible D gene TRBD1, 6 bases. The CDR3 is 16 residues long. In germline, CDR1 is SEHNR, CDR2 FQNEAQ (reference sequence). V was trimmed by 0 bases and J by 0 bases, leaving 6 bases between them. CDR3 coding DNA: TGTGCCAGCAGCTTAGCACAGGGCTCCTATAATTCACCCCTCCACTTT. As protein: CASSLAQGSYNSPLHF. Using reference TRBV7-9 and TRBJ1-6 for the parts outside the CDR3, the full variable domain is DTGVSQNPRHKITKRGQNVTFRCDPISEHNRLYWYRQTLGQGPEFLTYFQNEAQLEKSRLLSDRFSAERPKGSFSTLEIQRTEQGDSAMYLCASSLAQGSYNSPLHFGNGTRLTVT.

This chain joins TRBV5-5 and TRBJ2-7; 8 positions match TRBD2. CDR1 is SGHKS and CDR2 is YYEKEE in the germline V gene (reference sequence). CDR3 length: 15 amino acids. V lost 3 bases and J lost 2; bases outside the gene matches: 7. CDR3 sequence reads: CASSSSLAGTYEQYF. The CDR3 bases are TGTGCCAGCAGCTCCTCCTTAGCGGGGACCTACGAGCAGTACTTC. Using reference TRBV5-5 and TRBJ2-7 for the parts outside the CDR3, the full variable domain is DAGVTQSPTHLIKTRGQQVTLRCSPISGHKSVSWYQQVLGQGPQFIFQYYEKEERGRGNFPDRFSARQFPNYSSELNVNALLLGDSALYLCASSSSLAGTYEQYFGPGTRLTVT.

The chain links TRBV9 to TRBJ1-1; 9 bases are shared with TRBD1. CDR1 is SGDLS and CDR2 is YYNGEE in the germline V gene. The CDR3 totals 16 residues. Trimming took 0 bases from V and 2 from J; bases not matched to a gene: 5. Written as DNA, the CDR3 is TGTGCCAGCAGCGTAGAACCGGGACAGGGAAACACTGAAGCTTTCTTT. This sequence encodes CASSVEPGQGNTEAFF.

The V call is TRBV28, the J call TRBJ1-1; no reliable D call. V was cut by 2 bases and J by 0 bases, with 7 bases left in between. The CDR3 sequence is 14 residues long. The germline gives CDR1 MDHEN, CDR2 SYDVKM. The CDR3 protein is CASSLAILNTEAFF. DNA for the CDR3: TGTGCCAGCAGTTTAGCCATCCTGAACACTGAAGCTTTCTTT.

V gene TRBV6-4 combines with J gene TRBJ1-2; possible D gene TRBD1, 5 bases. This CDR3 is 16 amino acids long. The germline V gene has CDR1 MRHNA and CDR2 SNTAGT. V shed 2 bases and J shed 4 bases, with 17 bases lying between them. CDR3 nucleotide sequence: TGTGCCAGCAGTGACCTCCGAGGGGCAGGGATCTATGGCTACACCTTC. This sequence encodes CASSDLRGAGIYGYTF.

This chain uses TRBV4-1 with TRBJ2-2; D is ambiguous. This CDR3 region has 11 residues. Trimming shortened V by 4 bases and J by 6 bases, and 3 bases separated the two germline ends. From germline, CDR1 is MGHRA and CDR2 YSYEKL. CDR3 amino acids: CASSLSGELFF. Here the CDR3 DNA reads TGCGCCAGCAGCCTTTCCGGGGAGCTGTTTTTT.